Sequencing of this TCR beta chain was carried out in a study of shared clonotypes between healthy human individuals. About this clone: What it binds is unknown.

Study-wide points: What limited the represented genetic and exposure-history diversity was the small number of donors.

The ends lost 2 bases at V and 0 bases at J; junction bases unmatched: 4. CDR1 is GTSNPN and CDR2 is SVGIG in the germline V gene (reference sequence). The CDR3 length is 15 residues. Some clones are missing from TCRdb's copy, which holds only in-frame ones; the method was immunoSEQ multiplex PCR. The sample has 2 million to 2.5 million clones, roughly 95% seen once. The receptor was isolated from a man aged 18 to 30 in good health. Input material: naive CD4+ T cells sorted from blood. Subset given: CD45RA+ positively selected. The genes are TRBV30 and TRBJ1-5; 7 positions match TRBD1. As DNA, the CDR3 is TGTGCCTGGAGTAGAGGGACAGATAGCAATCAGCCCCAGCATTTT. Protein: CAWSRGTDSNQPQHF.